These 6 T cell receptor beta chains share one sample of origin, sequenced in a study of blood T cell repertoires in COVID-19. This table comes from immunoSEQ multiplex PCR, and its TCRdb copy is limited to in-frame clones, with some not included. Among 140,000 or so clones, 85% to 90% were seen once, and the ten largest hold roughly 5.4%. The sequenced sample was peripheral blood. The origin of the receptors is a human donor in a cohort sampled during active COVID-19.

This clone occurred once. The chain couples TRBV28 to TRBJ1-4, with a weak D call TRBD1 (6 bases). The CDR3 spans 19 residues. Germline V gene sequence: CDR1 MDHEN, CDR2 SYDVKM. V was trimmed by 4 bases and J by 5 bases, leaving 26 bases between them. The DNA for the CDR3 is TGTGCCAGCAGTTCCCCTCGGGGTGCGGGGGCAGTGGGAAATGAAAAACTGTTTTTT. It encodes CASSSPRGAGAVGNEKLFF.

V usage is TRBV6-4 and J usage is TRBJ2-3; no firm D call. The CDR3 totals 14 residues. Looked up from germline, CDR1 is MRHNA and CDR2 is SNTAGT. Deletions cut 5 bases from V and 4 bases from J, with 13 bases between. The chain's CDR3 is CASSISPSADTQYF. CDR3 nucleotides: TGTGCCAGCAGTATATCCCCTTCTGCAGATACGCAGTATTTT.

This clone was seen just once. This chain connects TRBV6-5 to TRBJ2-7; no firm D call. V was cut by 6 bases and J by 1 base, with 10 bases left in between. CDR1 and CDR2 (germline): MNHEY, SVGAGI. CDR3 length equals 13 residues. This chain's CDR3 is CASSQEFSYEQYF. In nucleotides, the CDR3 is TGTGCCAGCAGCCAAGAGTTTTCCTACGAGCAGTACTTC.

CDR3 nucleotides: TGTGCCAGCAGCTTAGGTCCGGGTTTGAGCACTGAAGCTTTCTTT. This encodes CASSLGPGLSTEAFF. This chain uses TRBV7-6 with TRBJ1-1; the D is unclear. Germline V lookup: CDR1 SGHVS, CDR2 FNYEAQ. The V end lost 1 base, the J end lost 4 bases, and 13 bases lay between the germline ends. The CDR3 is 15 amino acids.

This clone was seen just once. The chain joins TRBV3-1 (or the pseudogene TRBV3-2) to TRBJ2-7; weak D call: TRBD2 (6 bases). Germline CDR1 LGHDT, CDR2 YNNKEL (reference sequence). The CDR3 is made up of 15 amino acids. Trimming left V 0 bases short and J 6 bases short, with 15 bases between. CDR3 nucleotide sequence: TGTGCCAGCAGCCAAGATTGGTTAGCGGCCTCCGAGCAGTACTTC. Translation gives CASSQDWLAASEQYF.

The rearrangement joins TRBV5-1 to TRBJ1-1, with 9 bases aligning to TRBD1. V was clipped by 7 bases and J by 6 bases; unmatched bases: 7. CDR1 SGHRS and CDR2 YFSETQ come from the germline V gene. This CDR3 comprises 13 residues. In nucleotides, the CDR3 is TGCGCCAGCGGGTCCACAGGGGGCTCTGAAGCTTTCTTT. It specifies CASGSTGGSEAFF.